The source of this T cell receptor beta chain is a study of T-cell memory formation after mild COVID-19. Looking at the study overall: The study found TCR clusters largely donor specific. The study, taken as a whole, reports: In pre-infection memory, a portion of responding clones appeared, which suggested that cross-reactive memory joined. A second wave of clones peaked on day 37, and their SARS-CoV-2 specificity went unconfirmed.

Of note for this clonotype: Its antigen remains unknown.

V shed 3 bases and J shed 0 bases, with 11 bases lying between them. This CDR3 comprises 15 residues. TCR alpha and TCR beta cDNA libraries carrying sample barcodes and UMIs came from 5'RACE with constant-segment primers. TCRdb independently ran MiXCR on the 5' RACE reads; one entry per CDR3 protein. The sample records around 410,000 distinct CDR3 sequences, 20% to 30% being singletons. The sequence was obtained from an adult woman who had mild COVID-19 (a few samples of this study predate the infection). Cell type and time point are not known. Material for sequencing was PBMCs or a T cell subset sorted from them (not recorded which). The genes are TRBV12-3 or TRBV12-4 and TRBJ1-1; no reliable D call. The CDR3 protein is CASSFGWAVNTEAFF. The CDR3 DNA follows: TGTGCCAGCAGTTTTGGTTGGGCAGTGAACACTGAAGCTTTCTTT.